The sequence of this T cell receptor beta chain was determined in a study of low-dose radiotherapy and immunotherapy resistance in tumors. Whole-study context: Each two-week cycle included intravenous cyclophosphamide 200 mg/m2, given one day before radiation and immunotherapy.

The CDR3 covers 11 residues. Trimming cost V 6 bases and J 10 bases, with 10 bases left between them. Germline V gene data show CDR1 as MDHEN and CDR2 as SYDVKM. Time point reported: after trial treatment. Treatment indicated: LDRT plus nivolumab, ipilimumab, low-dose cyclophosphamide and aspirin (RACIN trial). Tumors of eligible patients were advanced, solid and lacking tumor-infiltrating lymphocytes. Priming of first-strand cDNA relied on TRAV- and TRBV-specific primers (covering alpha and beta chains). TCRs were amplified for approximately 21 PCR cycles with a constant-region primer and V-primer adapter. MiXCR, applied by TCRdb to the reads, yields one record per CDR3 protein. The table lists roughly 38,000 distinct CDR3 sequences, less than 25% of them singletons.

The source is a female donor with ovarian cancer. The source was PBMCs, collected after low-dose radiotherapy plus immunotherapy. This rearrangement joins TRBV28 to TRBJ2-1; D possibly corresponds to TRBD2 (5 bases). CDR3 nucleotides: TGTGCCAGCAGCGGGGTGAACGAGCAGTTCTTC. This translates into CASSGVNEQFF.